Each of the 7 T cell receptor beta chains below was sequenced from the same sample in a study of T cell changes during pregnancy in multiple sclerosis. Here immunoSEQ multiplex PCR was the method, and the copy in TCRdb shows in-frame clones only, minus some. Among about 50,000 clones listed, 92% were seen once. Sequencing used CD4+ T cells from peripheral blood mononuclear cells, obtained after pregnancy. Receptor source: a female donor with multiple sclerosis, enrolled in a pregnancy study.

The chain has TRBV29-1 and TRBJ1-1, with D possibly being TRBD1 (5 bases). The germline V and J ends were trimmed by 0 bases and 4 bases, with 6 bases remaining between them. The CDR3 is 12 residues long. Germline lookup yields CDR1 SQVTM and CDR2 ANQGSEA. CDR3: CSVEEGLTEAFF. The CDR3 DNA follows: TGCAGCGTTGAAGAGGGGCTCACTGAAGCTTTCTTT.

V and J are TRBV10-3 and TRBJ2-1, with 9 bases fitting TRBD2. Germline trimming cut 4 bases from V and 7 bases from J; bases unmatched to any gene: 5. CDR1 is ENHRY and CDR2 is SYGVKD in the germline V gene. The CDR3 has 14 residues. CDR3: CAISGSGSHNEQFF. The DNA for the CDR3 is TGTGCCATCAGTGGTAGCGGGAGCCATAATGAGCAGTTCTTC.

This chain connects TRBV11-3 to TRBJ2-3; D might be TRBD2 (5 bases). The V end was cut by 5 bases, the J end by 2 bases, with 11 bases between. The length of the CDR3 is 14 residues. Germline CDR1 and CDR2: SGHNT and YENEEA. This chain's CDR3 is CASSQHSATDTQYF. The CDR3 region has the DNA TGTGCCAGCAGCCAACATAGCGCCACAGATACGCAGTATTTT.

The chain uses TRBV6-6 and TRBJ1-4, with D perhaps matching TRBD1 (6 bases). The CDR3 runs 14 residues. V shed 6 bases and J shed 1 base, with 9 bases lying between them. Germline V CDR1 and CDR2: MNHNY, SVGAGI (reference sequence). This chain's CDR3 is CASRETGTNEKLFF. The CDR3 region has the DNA TGTGCCAGCAGAGAGACAGGAACTAATGAAAAACTGTTTTTT.

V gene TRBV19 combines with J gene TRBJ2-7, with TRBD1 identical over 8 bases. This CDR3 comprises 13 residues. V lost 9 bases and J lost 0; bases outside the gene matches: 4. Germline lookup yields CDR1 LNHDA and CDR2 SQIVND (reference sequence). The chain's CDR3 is CASRTGSSYEQYF. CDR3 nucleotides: TGTGCCAGCCGGACAGGGTCCTCCTACGAGCAGTACTTC.

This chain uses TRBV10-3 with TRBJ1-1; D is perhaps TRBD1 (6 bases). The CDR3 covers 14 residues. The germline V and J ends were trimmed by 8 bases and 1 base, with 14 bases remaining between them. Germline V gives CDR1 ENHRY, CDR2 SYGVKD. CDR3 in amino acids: CAISGPGANTEAFF. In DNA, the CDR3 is TGTGCCATCTCTGGCCCAGGGGCGAACACTGAAGCTTTCTTT.

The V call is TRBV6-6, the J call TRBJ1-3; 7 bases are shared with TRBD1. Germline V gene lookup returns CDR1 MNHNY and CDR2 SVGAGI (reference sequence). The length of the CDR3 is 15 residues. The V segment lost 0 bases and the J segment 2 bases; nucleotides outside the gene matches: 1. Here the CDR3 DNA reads TGTGCCAGCAGTTACTCAGGGGGCACTGGAAACACCATATATTTT. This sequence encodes CASSYSGGTGNTIYF.